This T cell receptor beta chain emerged from a study of long-term antiretroviral therapy in people with HIV. General study results and limits: Although diversity increased after ART, it remained lower than in transplant donor controls.

With respect to this clone: The antigen is unknown.

The CDR3 covers 12 residues. V was shortened by 4 bases and J by 4 bases, with 7 bases between the two germline ends. Germline assignment: CDR1 LNHDA and CDR2 SQIVND (reference sequence). Researchers report immunoSEQ v3.0 was run at survey level. Clones were sequenced by immunoSEQ multiplex PCR, and TCRdb holds only the in-frame ones, with some missing. Of about 34,000 clones in the sample, nearly 95% were seen once. The chain employs TRBV19 and TRBJ1-2; D gene uncertain. The sequences come from unsorted PBMCs, collected 5 to 5.5 years after starting antiretroviral therapy. The sequence derives from a woman aged 50 to 65 with HIV. The CDR3 here is CASSTNLYGYTF. The CDR3 bases are TGTGCCAGTAGTACCAACCTCTATGGCTACACCTTC.